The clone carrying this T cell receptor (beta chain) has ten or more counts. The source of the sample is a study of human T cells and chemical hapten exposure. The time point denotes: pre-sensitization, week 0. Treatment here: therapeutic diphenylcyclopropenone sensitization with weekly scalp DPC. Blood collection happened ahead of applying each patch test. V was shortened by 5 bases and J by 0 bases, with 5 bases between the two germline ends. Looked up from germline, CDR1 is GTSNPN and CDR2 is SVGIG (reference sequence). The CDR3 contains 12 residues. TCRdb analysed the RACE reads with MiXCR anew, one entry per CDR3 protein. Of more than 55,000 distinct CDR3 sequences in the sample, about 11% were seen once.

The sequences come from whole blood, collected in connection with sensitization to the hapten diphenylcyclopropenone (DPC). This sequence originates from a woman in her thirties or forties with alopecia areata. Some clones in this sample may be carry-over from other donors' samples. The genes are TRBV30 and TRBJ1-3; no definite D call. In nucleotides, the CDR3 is TGTGCCTGGGACAACTCTGGAAACACCATATATTTT. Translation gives CAWDNSGNTIYF.